The T cell receptor (beta chain) under discussion was sequenced for a study of spatial heterogeneity in lung cancer (dated by TCRdb to the late 2010s). For context, the study as a whole: More beta-chain than alpha-chain transcripts were consistently detected, likely reflecting higher beta-chain transcript abundance. Both alpha and beta chains were TCR-sequenced in approximately 200 tumor regions, 64 matched nontumor lung samples and around 54 PBMC samples obtained at surgery. In the raw uncorrected reads, each unique combination of TCR and UMI appeared more than ten times on average. The study linked features of the TCR repertoire to counts of nonsynonymous mutations, which were determined by whole-exome sequencing of tumor tissue. TCR alpha and beta repertoires were quantitatively compared across multiple tumor regions, matched nontumor lung and blood in non-small cell lung cancer.

Findings and caveats that apply to the study as a whole: Ubiquitous expanded tumor TCRs showed up in blood more often at tumor resection than at routine follow-up. Confirming at a functional level the hypothesis that regional TCRs recognize regional mutations was considered to require additional single-cell paired TCR alpha and beta sequencing.

The protocol used for the library was 5' RACE. Sequencing relied on a NextSeq 500. The TCR library protocol attached a unique molecular identifier to each TCR cDNA molecule to allow correction of PCR and sequencing errors. As for the authors' bioinformatics: TCR identification, UMI-based error correction and CDR3 extraction were all carried out with Decombinator tools. TCRs above a frequency of 2 per 1,000, corresponding to the top 1% of the tumor frequency distribution, were defined as expanded. Renyi diversity was computed with the R vegan package after each repertoire had been subsampled 100 times to 5,000 TCRs. CDR3 similarity networks were constructed using string-kernel similarity of amino acid triplets, with links drawn between CDR3s whose pairwise similarity was above 0.82. TCRdb took the public reads, trimmed them with fastp at Q25, ran MiXCR for clone calling and kept in-frame beta chains. Each CDR3 protein gets just one entry, which takes the most common genes and DNA from the rows behind it. TCRdb, not the authors, supplied the V and J calls. A total of some 39,000 distinct CDR3 sequences appear in this sample, around 7% of them only once. 35% to 55% of the sample lies in the top ten.

Taken from cysteine to phenylalanine, the CDR3 has 13 residues. The kept DNA is CDR3 alone, 39 bases in frame from the first base. Taken from the germline V gene, the CDR1 and CDR2 loops are SGHAT and FQNNGV. V is shortened by 0 bases, J by 7 bases, and the region joining them spans 9 bases. The time point label for this specimen denotes: sample taken at primary tumor resection. The donors were 60 to 80 patients from the lung TRACERx cohort who had early-stage, untreated non-small cell lung cancer. TCR sequencing used whole RNA extracted from tumor and nontumor lung tissue, or from cryopreserved PBMC samples, without cell sorting. Only patients with enough RNA available from two or more tumor regions were chosen for TCR sequencing. Many counts were recorded for this clonotype. The antigen this receptor binds is unknown. No base-level quality is on record; no much larger clone is a single base apart.

The rearranged segments are TRBV11-2 and TRBJ1-2, and possibly TRBD1, on 5 matching bases. The source was PBMCs, collected at surgery. This clonotype was sampled from a female donor with early-stage non-small cell lung cancer. The DNA reads TGTGCCAGCAGCTTAGATCAGGGTAGTGGCTACACCTTC. Its amino acids are CASSLDQGSGYTF.